One T cell receptor beta chain is described in this entry. An end of the junction differs from the germline gene, which may be a read error. The V gene's germline CDR1 is MNHNS and CDR2 SASEGT. This CDR3 region has 13 residues. Source study methods: It was from CDR3 differences across clinicopathological groups that a distant-metastasis classifier for papillary thyroid cancer was built. TCRdb reassembled clones from the PCR reads with MiXCR. The V and J calls were not made by the authors but by TCRdb's processing. The sample records 30,000 or so clones, 23% being singletons. These data originate in a study of metastatic and nonmetastatic thyroid tumors. Study-level background: Thyroid patients, malignant and benign, had repertoires compared across blood and tumor or nodule tissue.

Until they underwent thyroid surgery, no patient had received any treatment. This TCR came from a female donor with papillary thyroid cancer or a benign thyroid nodule (not recorded which). Some clones in this sample may be carry-over from other donors' samples. The chain links TRBV6-1 to TRBJ1-2; unclear D gene. What was sequenced was blood. Here the CDR3 DNA reads TGTGACAGCAGTGCTTGGGTAGAGACTGGCTACACCTTC. Protein sequence: CDSSAWVETGYTF.